This T cell receptor beta chain stems from a study of OX40 agonist ivuxolimab in advanced cancers. Study-level background: Ivuxolimab, an agonist antibody against OX40 (CD134), was given to patients.

As regards this clone: The junction differs from germline at one of its ends, possibly a read error.

Autoimmune disease history or systemic immunosuppression meant exclusion. The CDR3 is 13 residues long. Germline V lookup: CDR1 SGHRS, CDR2 YFSETQ. Some clones are missing from TCRdb's copy, which holds only in-frame ones; the method was immunoSEQ multiplex PCR. Of tens of thousands of clones in the sample, approximately 82% were seen once. This TCR came from an adult with an advanced solid tumor such as melanoma, head and neck, liver or kidney cancer. The rearrangement joins TRBV5-1 to TRBJ1-5; D unresolved. The sample in question was CD4+ or CD8+ T cells sorted from blood, obtained in a trial of the OX40 agonist ivuxolimab. The CDR3 coding sequence is TGTGCCAGCAGCTTGGTGGGGAGCCAGCCCCAGCATTTT. Residues: CASSLVGSQPQHF.